The clone carrying this TCR beta chain was counted only a few times. The authors' processing: Cell counts per sample came from amplifying reference gene primers. Using immunoSEQ multiplex PCR, the repertoire was profiled, and TCRdb retains in-frame clones only, with some absent. V, J and clone size are those of that table, while D and trimming were read from the DNA. The sample has 85,000 to 90,000 clones, 86% seen once; the top ten hold around a quarter. The sample originates from a study of blood T cell repertoires in COVID-19. Study-wide background: Acute and convalescent COVID-19 samples came from the United States, Italy and Spain.

Germline CDR1 SEHNR, CDR2 FQNEAQ (reference sequence). The CDR3 totals 13 residues. V lost 3 bases to trimming and J lost 7 bases, with 10 bases between them. The rearrangement links TRBV7-9 to TRBJ1-5; D possibly corresponds to TRBD1 (5 bases). The TCR comes from a human donor in a cohort sampled during active COVID-19. Sample: peripheral blood. The CDR3 nucleotides are TGTGCCAGCAGCTTCGGCCAGGGACAGCCCCAGCATTTT. Protein sequence: CASSFGQGQPQHF.